This T cell receptor beta chain derives from a study of Ad26.COV2.S vaccination and SARS-CoV-2 variants. Across the study: Each vaccinee took Ad26.COV2.S intramuscularly, once or twice 56 days apart. Notes on the study in general: Recipients given vaccine exceeded placebo recipients in spike-specific TCR breadth.

As for treatment: 15 to 20 received Ad26.COV2.S at low or high dose, single or two shots; about 5 received placebo; per-sample allocation not given. Specimens were obtained on day 63 following the first vaccine or placebo injection. The CDR3 runs 17 residues. Trimming removed 3 bases from V and 0 bases from J, with 17 bases in between. In germline, CDR1 is LGHDT, CDR2 YNNKEL (reference sequence). Libraries were prepared by immunoSEQ multiplex PCR; TCRdb keeps only in-frame clonotypes and omits some of them. The table includes about 680,000 clones, more than 70% detected once. A word on this clone: No antigen is known for it.

Sequencing was performed on peripheral blood, taken in a trial of Ad26.COV2.S vaccine versus placebo. The receptor's source is a person between 18 and 65 years old who received the Ad26.COV2.S COVID-19 vaccine or a placebo. This chain links TRBV3-1 (or the pseudogene TRBV3-2) with TRBJ2-5; D may be TRBD2 (5 bases). The CDR3 DNA is TGTGCCAGCAGCCAGAAGTTTGGGGTCGGGGACCAAGAGACCCAGTACTTC. This translates into CASSQKFGVGDQETQYF.